The source of this T cell receptor (beta chain) is a study of spatial heterogeneity in lung cancer. Across the whole study: Detection consistently yielded more beta chains than alpha chains.

Time point denoted: sample taken at primary tumor resection. The input material, whole RNA from tumor, nontumor lung or frozen PBMC, was sequenced unsorted. The 60 to 80 donors had untreated early-stage non-small cell lung cancer. A remark on this clonotype: Its antigen is not identified.

The germline V gene encodes CDR1 MGHRA and CDR2 YSYEKL. V gave up 0 bases and J gave up 3 bases, with 6 bases separating them. CDR3 length: 13 residues. Every cDNA TCR molecule received its own unique molecular identifier. TCRdb redid the calling of the 5' RACE reads with MiXCR, one entry per CDR3 protein. The sample carries 70,000 to 90,000 distinct CDR3 sequences, about an eighth recorded once. General study findings and limits: More often at tumor resection than at routine follow-up, ubiquitous expanded tumor TCRs were detected in the blood.

This chain links TRBV4-1 with TRBJ2-7; D unresolved. This TCR was sampled from a male donor with early-stage non-small cell lung cancer. The sample here was PBMCs, taken at surgery. For the CDR3, the DNA is TGCGCCAGCAGCCAAGAAAAACACTACGAGCAGTACTTC. It yields the protein CASSQEKHYEQYF.